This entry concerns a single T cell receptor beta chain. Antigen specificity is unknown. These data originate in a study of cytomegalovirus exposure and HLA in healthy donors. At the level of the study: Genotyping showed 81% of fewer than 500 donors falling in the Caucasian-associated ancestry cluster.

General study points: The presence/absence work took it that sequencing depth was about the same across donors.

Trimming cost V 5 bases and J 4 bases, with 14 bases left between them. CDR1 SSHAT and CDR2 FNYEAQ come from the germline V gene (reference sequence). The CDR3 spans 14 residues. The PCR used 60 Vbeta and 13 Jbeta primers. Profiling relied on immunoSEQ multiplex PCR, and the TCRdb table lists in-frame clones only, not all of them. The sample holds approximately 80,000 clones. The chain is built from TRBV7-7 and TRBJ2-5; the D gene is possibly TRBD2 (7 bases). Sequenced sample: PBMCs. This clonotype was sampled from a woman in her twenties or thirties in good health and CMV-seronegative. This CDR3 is CASSPTGRAETQYF. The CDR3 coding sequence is TGTGCCAGCAGCCCCACAGGGAGGGCAGAGACCCAGTACTTC. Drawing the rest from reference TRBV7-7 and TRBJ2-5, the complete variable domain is GAGVSQSPRYKVTKRGQDVTLRCDPISSHATLYWYQQALGQGPEFLTYFNYEAQPDKSGLPSDRFSAERPEGSISTLTIQRTEQRDSAMYRCASSPTGRAETQYFGPGTRLLVL.